The next 29 T cell receptor beta chains were all read from a single sample in a study of Ad26.COV2.S vaccination and SARS-CoV-2 variants. Profiling relied on immunoSEQ multiplex PCR, and the TCRdb table lists in-frame clones only, not all of them. The sample consists of fewer than 400,000 clones, roughly nine tenths of them appearing once. Specified treatment: approximately 18 received Ad26.COV2.S at low or high dose, single or two shots; roughly five received placebo; per-sample allocation not given. Samples came from day 63 after the first vaccine or placebo injection. Sample: peripheral blood, taken in a trial of Ad26.COV2.S vaccine versus placebo. These receptors all stem from a person aged 18-60 years who received the Ad26.COV2.S COVID-19 vaccine or a placebo.

This chain connects TRBV5-8 to TRBJ2-5, with 11 bases lining up with TRBD2. The CDR3 consists of 15 residues. The junction had 9 bases not matched to a gene; V was cut back by 6 bases and J by 5 bases. Germline V gene sequence: CDR1 SGHTS, CDR2 YDEGEE. Here the CDR3 DNA reads TGTGCCAGCAAAGGTAGCGGGAGGGCCGGGGAGACCCAGTACTTC. Translated, it gives CASKGSGRAGETQYF. The variable domain in full, with the rest retrieved from reference TRBV5-8 and TRBJ2-5, is EAGVTQSPTHLIKTRGQQATLRCSPISGHTSVYWYQQALGLGLQFLLWYDEGEERNRGNFPPRFSGRQFPNYSSELNVNALELEDSALYLCASKGSGRAGETQYFGPGTRLLVL.

There are a few counts of this clone. The V call is TRBV2, the J call TRBJ2-7, with 11 bases matching TRBD2. V gave up 8 bases and J gave up 2 bases; unmatched junction bases: 5. Germline lookup yields CDR1 SNHLY and CDR2 FYNNEI. This CDR3 has 14 amino acids. CDR3 nucleotide sequence: TGTGCCAGCGGGGTTAGCGGGAGGGCCTACGAGCAGTACGTC. Amino acid sequence: CASGVSGRAYEQYV.

This chain links TRBV15 with TRBJ2-5, with D possibly being TRBD2 (5 bases). The germline V gene has CDR1 LNHNV and CDR2 YYDKDF (reference sequence). There are 12 residues in the CDR3. V dropped 0 bases and J dropped 7 bases, with 6 bases sitting between them. The CDR3 spells CATSRDRGTQYF. The CDR3 region has the DNA TGTGCCACCAGCAGAGATCGGGGGACCCAGTACTTC. Full variable domain (outside the CDR3, taken from reference TRBV15 and TRBJ2-5): DAMVIQNPRYQVTQFGKPVTLSCSQTLNHNVMYWYQQKSSQAPKLLFHYYDKDFNNEADTPDNFQSRRPNTSFCFLDIRSPGLGDTAMYLCATSRDRGTQYFGPGTRLLVL.

The chain recombines TRBV2 with TRBJ1-1, with a weak D call TRBD1 (5 bases). There are 14 residues in the CDR3. Germline-derived CDR1 and CDR2 are SNHLY and FYNNEI. Trimming took off 1 base at V and 5 bases at J, with 11 bases between the two ends. The CDR3 coding sequence is TGTGCCAGCAGTGAAGAGGGGTCAGGTACTGAAGCTTTCTTT. This encodes CASSEEGSGTEAFF.

In this sample, this clone turned up once. The chain is built from TRBV7-8 and TRBJ1-1; no clear D gene. The CDR3 is 14 amino acids. V was pared by 1 base and J by 0 bases, with 6 bases between. Germline loops: CDR1 SGHVS, CDR2 FQNEAQ. The CDR3 sequence is CASSLETLNTEAFF. The CDR3 nucleotides read TGTGCCAGCAGCTTAGAGACCCTGAACACTGAAGCTTTCTTT.

The chain recombines TRBV9 with TRBJ2-1; 7 bases match TRBD2. Trimming removed 4 bases from V and 6 bases from J; junction bases left unmatched: 13. Germline V lookup: CDR1 SGDLS, CDR2 YYNGEE. The CDR3 consists of 16 residues. The CDR3 DNA reads as TGTGCCAGCAGCCCCAGGTCGGCGGGAGTGTCCAATGAGCAGTTCTTC. This translates into CASSPRSAGVSNEQFF.

V and J are TRBV2 and TRBJ2-1; D not certain. Germline-derived CDR1 and CDR2 are SNHLY and FYNNEI. Trimming took off 2 bases at V and 0 bases at J, with 8 bases between the two ends. CDR3 length: 15 amino acids. This chain's CDR3 is CASSETSSSYNEQFF. CDR3 bases: TGTGCCAGCAGTGAAACCTCCAGCTCCTACAATGAGCAGTTCTTC.

The chain is built from TRBV6-1 and TRBJ2-3, with TRBD2 matching over 8 bases. This CDR3 region has 16 residues. V lost 3 bases, J lost 4 bases, and 9 bases stayed unmatched. Germline V gene lookup returns CDR1 MNHNS and CDR2 SASEGT. CDR3 region: CASSDPPGGLSDTQYF. As DNA, the CDR3 is TGTGCCAGCAGTGACCCCCCGGGAGGGTTGTCAGATACGCAGTATTTT.

The CDR3 loop reads CASSQRVGTNEKLFF. In DNA form, the CDR3 reads TGTGCCAGCAGCCAGAGGGTAGGAACTAATGAAAAACTGTTTTTT. The V gene is TRBV14, the J gene TRBJ1-4; no clear D. The V gene lost 3 bases and the J gene lost 1 base, with 9 bases spanning the gap. The CDR3 is made up of 15 amino acids. Germline V CDR1 and CDR2: SGHDN, FVKESK.

The chain couples TRBV5-1 to TRBJ2-3; 8 bases agree with TRBD2. Germline V gene lookup returns CDR1 SGHRS and CDR2 YFSETQ. This CDR3 spans 15 amino acids. The ends lost 4 bases at V and 5 bases at J; junction bases unmatched: 9. This CDR3 is CASSPTSGWGDTQYF. DNA for the CDR3: TGCGCCAGCAGCCCTACTAGCGGATGGGGAGATACGCAGTATTTT.

V gene TRBV5-8 combines with J gene TRBJ1-1, with D unclear. V shed 1 base and J shed 5 bases, with 6 bases lying between them. Germline values: CDR1 SGHTS, CDR2 YDEGEE. The CDR3 is 12 amino acids. In DNA form, the CDR3 reads TGTGCCAGCAGCTTGTCCGGGACTGAAGCTTTCTTT. This encodes CASSLSGTEAFF.

This clone was observed a handful of times. This rearrangement joins TRBV20-1 to TRBJ1-1; D gene ambiguous. There are 11 residues in the CDR3. V was cut by 1 base and J by 4 bases, with 4 bases left in between. The germline V gene has CDR1 DFQATT and CDR2 SNEGSKA (reference sequence). CDR3 in amino acids: CSARAGTEAFF. The CDR3 DNA reads as TGCAGTGCTAGAGCCGGCACTGAAGCTTTCTTT.

The rearrangement joins TRBV12-3 or TRBV12-4 to TRBJ1-2; possible D gene TRBD1, 5 bases. Trimming removed 5 bases from V and 2 bases from J, with 9 bases in between. The CDR3 length is 13 residues. CDR3: CASSHRGNYGYTF. The CDR3, as DNA: TGTGCCAGCAGTCATCGGGGGAACTATGGCTACACCTTC.

The chain has TRBV30 and TRBJ2-1; D is uncertain. The CDR3 covers 18 residues. Trimming removed 1 base at V and 0 bases at J, with 19 bases between. Germline CDR1 and CDR2: GTSNPN and SVGIG (reference sequence). In DNA, the CDR3 is TGTGCCTGGAGTGACCTTGTTGCGCTTGGGCACTCCTACAATGAGCAGTTCTTC. Amino acid sequence: CAWSDLVALGHSYNEQFF.

The V gene is TRBV6-5, the J gene TRBJ1-1; unclear D gene. Germline V CDR1 and CDR2: MNHEY, SVGAGI. The CDR3 sequence is 13 residues long. Trimming removed 2 bases at V and 8 bases at J, with 12 bases between. CDR3 sequence reads: CASSYRTPDEAFF. The CDR3 DNA reads TGTGCCAGCAGTTACCGCACGCCCGACGAAGCTTTCTTT.

The chain carries TRBV7-2 and TRBJ2-3; weak D call: TRBD2 (7 bases). Germline lookup yields CDR1 SGHTA and CDR2 FQGNSA. V was cut by 4 bases and J by 4 bases, with 21 bases left in between. The CDR3 runs 17 residues. The DNA for the CDR3 is TGTGCCAGCAGCTCCCCTCAGGGCGGGGGCTGGGCAGATACGCAGTATTTT. Translating gives CASSSPQGGGWADTQYF.

J is TRBJ2-7 and V is TRBV12-2; the table's TRBD2 call for D was not verified on the DNA. TRBV12-2 is a pseudogene. This CDR3 contains 14 residues. This CDR3 is CASRFSGEGDEQYF. The CDR3 bases are TGTGCAAGTCGCTTCTCGGGCGAGGGTGACGAGCAGTACTTC.

This chain's CDR3 is CASRPLSAGGTTDTQYF. CDR3 in DNA: TGTGCCAGCAGACCCCTATCAGCGGGAGGGACTACAGATACGCAGTATTTT. The chain recombines TRBV7-6 with TRBJ2-3; 10 bases map to TRBD2. From germline, CDR1 is SGHVS and CDR2 FNYEAQ. CDR3 length: 17 amino acids. V trimming: 6 bases; J trimming: 3 bases; junction bases outside the gene matches: 12.

The chain has TRBV11-2 and TRBJ2-7, with D maybe TRBD2 (5 bases). The CDR3 has 15 amino acids. CDR1 and CDR2 (germline): SGHAT, FQNNGV. V gave up 1 base and J gave up 0 bases, with 10 bases separating them. This chain's CDR3 is CASSLGPGSSYEQYF. DNA for the CDR3: TGTGCCAGCAGCTTAGGTCCGGGGAGCTCCTACGAGCAGTACTTC.

V gene TRBV11-2 combines with J gene TRBJ1-6, with a tentative D call TRBD1 (5 bases). The CDR3 length is 15 residues. Trimming took 8 bases from V and 0 from J, leaving 11 bases between them. Per germline, CDR1 SGHAT and CDR2 FQNNGV. DNA for the CDR3: TGTGCCAGCCTCCAGGGAAGCTCCTATAATTCACCCCTCCACTTT. This translates into CASLQGSSYNSPLHF.

This clone was recorded only once. The chain uses TRBV11-3 and TRBJ2-1, with 8 positions matching TRBD2. V lost 5 bases, J lost 8 bases, and 17 bases stayed unmatched. The CDR3 has 17 amino acids. The germline gives CDR1 SGHNT, CDR2 YENEEA. The CDR3 protein is CASSPRRGERQGDEQFF. The CDR3 DNA reads as TGTGCCAGCAGCCCTAGGCGGGGGGAGCGGCAAGGGGATGAGCAGTTCTTC.

This chain uses TRBV14 with TRBJ2-7; 8 bases are shared with TRBD2. Germline V gene sequence: CDR1 SGHDN, CDR2 FVKESK. There are 15 residues in the CDR3. The junction had 13 bases not matched to a gene; V was cut back by 5 bases and J by 7 bases. The CDR3 here is CASSGREVEPFEQYF. The CDR3 DNA reads as TGTGCCAGCAGCGGGCGGGAGGTAGAACCTTTTGAGCAGTACTTC.

The rearrangement joins TRBV6-6 to TRBJ2-3; the D gene is possibly TRBD1 (6 bases). The length of the CDR3 is 12 residues. From germline, CDR1 is MNHNY and CDR2 SVGAGI (reference sequence). The V gene lost 6 bases and the J gene lost 9 bases, with 13 bases spanning the gap. CDR3 sequence reads: CASRGADLTQYF. The CDR3 DNA reads TGTGCCAGCAGGGGGGCGGACTTAACGCAGTATTTT.

The rearrangement uses TRBV3-1 (or the pseudogene TRBV3-2) and TRBJ2-3; D gene uncertain. The germline V gene has CDR1 LGHDT and CDR2 YNNKEL (reference sequence). This CDR3 has 10 amino acids. The V and J ends lost 3 bases and 8 bases respectively, with 3 bases between them. CDR3 amino acids: CASSHVTQYF. In DNA, the CDR3 is TGTGCCAGCAGCCATGTTACGCAGTATTTT.

The rearrangement uses TRBV11-2 and TRBJ1-5; D might be TRBD1 (6 bases). The V end was cut by 7 bases, the J end by 6 bases, with 16 bases between. Germline V gene lookup returns CDR1 SGHAT and CDR2 FQNNGV. This CDR3 is 14 amino acids long. Here the CDR3 reads CASIPARGGQPQHF. The CDR3, as DNA: TGTGCCAGCATCCCAGCCAGGGGCGGTCAGCCCCAGCATTTT. Using reference TRBV11-2 and TRBJ1-5 for the parts outside the CDR3, the full variable domain is EAGVAQSPRYKIIEKRQSVAFWCNPISGHATLYWYQQILGQGPKLLIQFQNNGVVDDSQLPKDRFSAERLKGVDSTLKIQPAKLEDSAVYLCASIPARGGQPQHFGDGTRLSIL.

CDR3 in DNA: TGTGCCAGCAGCGCCGAAACAGGGGGCTACACTGAAGCTTTCTTT. Translated: CASSAETGGYTEAFF. The chain recombines TRBV9 with TRBJ1-1; 9 bases agree with TRBD1. The CDR3 consists of 15 residues. The V gene end was trimmed by 3 bases and the J gene end by 3 bases; junction bases not matched to a gene: 6. Germline V lookup: CDR1 SGDLS, CDR2 YYNGEE.

J is TRBJ2-3 and V is TRBV6-2 or TRBV6-3; 8 bases are shared with TRBD2. The CDR3 covers 17 residues. V was pared by 2 bases and J by 1 base, with 8 bases of the junction left unmatched. Germline values: CDR1 MNHEY, CDR2 SVGEGT. For the CDR3, the DNA is TGTGCCAGCAGTTACGTAAAAGCGGGGGTTGGCACAGATACGCAGTATTTT. It codes for CASSYVKAGVGTDTQYF.

The CDR3 DNA reads as TGCGCCAGCAGCCAGGCTTTAAACACCGGGGAGCTGTTTTTT. It translates to CASSQALNTGELFF. The chain couples TRBV4-1 to TRBJ2-2; D is ambiguous. V shed 3 bases and J shed 2 bases, with 7 bases lying between them. This CDR3 has 14 residues. CDR1 is MGHRA and CDR2 is YSYEKL in the germline V gene.

V and J are TRBV18 and TRBJ1-2; 11 bases fit TRBD1. Germline values: CDR1 KGHSH, CDR2 LQKENI. The CDR3 totals 15 residues. The J segment lost 0 bases and the V segment lost 5 bases, leaving 2 bases of the junction unmatched. The CDR3 reads CASSGTGGSNYGYTF. CDR3 nucleotides: TGTGCCAGCTCAGGGACAGGGGGTTCTAACTATGGCTACACCTTC. Full variable domain (missing parts from reference TRBV18 and TRBJ1-2): NAGVMQNPRHLVRRRGQEARLRCSPMKGHSHVYWYRQLPEEGLKFMVYLQKENIIDESGMPKERFSAEFPKEGPSILRIQQVVRGDSAAYFCASSGTGGSNYGYTFGSGTRLTVV.